One T cell receptor (beta chain) is described in this entry. Trimming removed 3 bases at V and 4 bases at J, with 15 bases between. This CDR3 comprises 15 residues. Germline V gene lookup returns CDR1 LGHNA and CDR2 YSLEER. This sample is drawn from a study of T cell changes during pregnancy in multiple sclerosis. Some clones are missing from TCRdb's copy, which holds only in-frame ones; the method was immunoSEQ multiplex PCR. The sample contains fewer than 35,000 clones, 90% of which appear only once. This TCR was recovered from a female donor in good health, enrolled as a control in a pregnancy study. V is TRBV4-3 and J is TRBJ1-2; D unclear. This material consisted of CD4+ T cells from peripheral blood mononuclear cells, taken in the third trimester of pregnancy. The CDR3 loop reads CASSQGSWEGYGYTF. The DNA for the CDR3 is TGCGCCAGCAGCCAGGGTTCTTGGGAGGGCTATGGCTACACCTTC.